This TCR beta chain was found in a study of T-cell reconstitution after alpha-beta-depleted transplantation in children. This clonotype was recorded at least ten times. Unique molecular identifiers were built into the TCRbeta library. TCRdb itself ran the PCR reads through MiXCR, one entry per CDR3 protein. The data hold roughly 240,000 distinct CDR3 sequences, with roughly 8% observed a single time. Per the germline V gene, CDR1 is SGHTA and CDR2 is FQGNSA. This CDR3 spans 12 amino acids. Trimming removed 1 base from V and 14 bases from J, with 14 bases in between. This chain uses TRBV7-2 with TRBJ1-2; D possibly corresponds to TRBD1 (5 bases). The specimen comprised PBMCs, mostly from graft donor cells, sampled 180 days after TCRalphabeta/CD19-depleted stem cell transplant. This clonotype was obtained from a male patient between 10 and 17 years old who had a stem cell transplant for acute lymphoblastic leukemia, so the T cells may come from the graft donor. The CDR3 DNA is TGTGCCAGCAGCTTAGGGGCGCGGGGGAATACCTTC. This encodes CASSLGARGNTF.